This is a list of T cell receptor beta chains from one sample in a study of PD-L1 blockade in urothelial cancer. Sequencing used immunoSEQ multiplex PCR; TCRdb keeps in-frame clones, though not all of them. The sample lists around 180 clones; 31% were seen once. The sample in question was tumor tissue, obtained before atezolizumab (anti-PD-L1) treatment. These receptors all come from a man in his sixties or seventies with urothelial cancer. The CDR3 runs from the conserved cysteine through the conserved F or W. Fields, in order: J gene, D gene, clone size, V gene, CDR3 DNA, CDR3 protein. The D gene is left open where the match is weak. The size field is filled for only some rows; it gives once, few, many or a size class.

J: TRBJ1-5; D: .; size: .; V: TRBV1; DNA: TGCGCCAGCAGCCAAGAAGAACGGCAGCCCCAGCATTTT; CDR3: CASSQEERQPQHF
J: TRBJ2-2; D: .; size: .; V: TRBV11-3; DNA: TGTGCCAGCAGCTTCCCGGGACAAACGAACACCGGGGAGCTGTTTTTT; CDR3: CASSFPGQTNTGELFF
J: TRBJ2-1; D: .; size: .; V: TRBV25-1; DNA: TGTGCCAGCAGTTTAAGCGGGTACTACAATGAGCAGTTCTTC; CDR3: CASSLSGYYNEQFF
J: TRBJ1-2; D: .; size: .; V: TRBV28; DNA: TGTGCCAGCGGGAGAGGACAGAACTATGGCTACACCTTC; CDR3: CASGRGQNYGYTF
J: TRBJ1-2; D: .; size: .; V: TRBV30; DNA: TGTGCCTGGAGTATCGGGGGCTATGGCTACACCTTC; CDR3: CAWSIGGYGYTF
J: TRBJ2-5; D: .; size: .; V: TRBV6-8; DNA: TGTGCCAGCATCATGGGGGGTAGGGGGACCCAGTACTTC; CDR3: CASIMGGRGTQYF
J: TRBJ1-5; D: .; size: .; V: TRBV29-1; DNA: TGCAGCGTGGCCAGGGAGGCAGGGCAGCCCCAGCATTTT; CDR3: CSVAREAGQPQHF
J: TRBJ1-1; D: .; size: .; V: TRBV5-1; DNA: TGCGCCAGCAGCTTGCTACCGAGCAACACTGAAGCTTTCTTT; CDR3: CASSLLPSNTEAFF
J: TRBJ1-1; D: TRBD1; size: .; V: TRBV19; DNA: TGTGCCAGTAGTTTTCCGGACAGGGGGCCCACTGAAGCTTTCTTT; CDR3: CASSFPDRGPTEAFF
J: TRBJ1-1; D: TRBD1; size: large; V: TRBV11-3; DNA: TGTGCCAGCACCCCGGACAGGGCGAACACTGAAGCTTTCTTT; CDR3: CASTPDRANTEAFF
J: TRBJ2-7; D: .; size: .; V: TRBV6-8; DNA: TGTGCCAGCAGTATCGGACGGTTATACGAGCAGTACTTC; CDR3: CASSIGRLYEQYF
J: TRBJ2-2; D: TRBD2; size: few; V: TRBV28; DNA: TGTGCCAGCAGTGAGGGGAGGGCGGACACCGGGGAGCTGTTTTTT; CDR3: CASSEGRADTGELFF
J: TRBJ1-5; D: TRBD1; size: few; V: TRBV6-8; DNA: TGTGCCACCGAGACAGGGGCTCTCAATCAGCCCCAGCATTTT; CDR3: CATETGALNQPQHF
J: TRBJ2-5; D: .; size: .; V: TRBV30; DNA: TGTGCCTGGAGTGGCGGAAATCAAGAGACCCAGTACTTC; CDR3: CAWSGGNQETQYF
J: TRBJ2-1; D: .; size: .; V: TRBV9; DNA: TGTGCCAGCAGCGATGGACTTGGGGCAAACAATGAGCAGTTCTTC; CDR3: CASSDGLGANNEQFF
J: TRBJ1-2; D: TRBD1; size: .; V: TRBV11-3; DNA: TGTGCCAGCAGCTTAACCTTTAGCGGACAGGGGGTTACCTTC; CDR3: CASSLTFSGQGVTF
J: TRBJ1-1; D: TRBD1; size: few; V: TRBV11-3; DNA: TGTGCCAGCAGCTTCCCCCCCGGGACAGGGGGTAGGGGAGCTTTCTTT; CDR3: CASSFPPGTGGRGAFF
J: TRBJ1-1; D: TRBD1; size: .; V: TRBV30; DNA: TGTGCCTGGAGTTACCTACAGGGGTTAACTGAAGCTTTCTTT; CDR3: CAWSYLQGLTEAFF
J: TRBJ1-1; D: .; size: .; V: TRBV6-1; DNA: TGTGCCAGCAGTGAAGCGAGGTCCGAAGCTTTCTTT; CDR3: CASSEARSEAFF
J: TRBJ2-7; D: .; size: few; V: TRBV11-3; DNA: TGTGCCAGCAGCCTAGGACTGAGAGACTACGAGCAGTACTTC; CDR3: CASSLGLRDYEQYF
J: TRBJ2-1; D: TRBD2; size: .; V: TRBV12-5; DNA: TGTGCTAGTGGTTTGGGTCAAGCGGGAGGCAATGAGCAGTTCTTC; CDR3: CASGLGQAGGNEQFF
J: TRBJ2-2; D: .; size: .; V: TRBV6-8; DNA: TGTGCCAGCAGTTACGATGTGGAGGGCCTGTCCGGGGAGCTGTTTTTT; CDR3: CASSYDVEGLSGELFF
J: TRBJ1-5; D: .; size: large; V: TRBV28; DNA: TGTGCCAGCAAATTCTGGACCGATAATCAGCCCCAGCATTTT; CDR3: CASKFWTDNQPQHF
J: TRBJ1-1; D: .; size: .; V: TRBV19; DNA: TGTGCCAGTAGTATCCAAGTGGGTTCGAACACTGAAGCTTTCTTT; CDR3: CASSIQVGSNTEAFF
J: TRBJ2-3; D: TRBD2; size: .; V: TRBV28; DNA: TGTGCCAGCAGGCTGACTAGCGGGAGCGCAGATACGCAGTATTTT; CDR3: CASRLTSGSADTQYF